This is a list of T cell receptor beta chains from one sample in a study of OX40 agonist ivuxolimab in advanced cancers. The protocol was immunoSEQ multiplex PCR, while the TCRdb copy is restricted to in-frame clones and leaves out a portion. The sample lists approximately 160,000 clones, approximately 94% occurring once. This sample comprised CD4+ or CD8+ T cells sorted from blood, obtained in a trial of the OX40 agonist ivuxolimab. These receptors were taken from an adult with an advanced solid tumor such as melanoma, head and neck, liver or kidney cancer. The CDR3 runs from the conserved cysteine through the conserved F or W. A D gene is named only where the DNA matches it firmly. Clone size, where shown, is once, few, many, or a class for clones that have expanded.

v_call,d_call,j_call,clone_size,cdr3_aa,cdr3_nt
TRBV9,-,TRBJ2-1,-,CASSPALRNEQFF,TGTGCCAGCAGTCCCGCCCTTAGGAATGAGCAGTTCTTC
TRBV28,TRBD2,TRBJ2-7,-,CASSFLAGGEQYF,TGTGCCAGCAGTTTCCTAGCGGGAGGCGAGCAGTACTTC
TRBV9,-,TRBJ2-1,-,CASSVGGVGSNEQFF,TGTGCCAGCAGCGTAGGGGGGGTAGGATCCAATGAGCAGTTCTTC
TRBV14,-,TRBJ2-2,once,CASSQDARRATGELFF,TGTGCCAGCAGCCAAGATGCAAGACGGGCCACCGGGGAGCTGTTTTTT
TRBV15,-,TRBJ2-7,-,CATSRGVGAGGYEQYF,TGTGCCACCAGCAGGGGGGTTGGGGCCGGCGGCTACGAGCAGTACTTC
TRBV30,-,TRBJ2-3,-,CAWRQASTDTQYF,TGTGCCTGGCGACAGGCTAGCACAGATACGCAGTATTTT
TRBV18,-,TRBJ2-7,-,CASSPATGSFVYEQYF,TGTGCCAGCTCACCCGCCACAGGGAGTTTCGTCTACGAGCAGTACTTC
TRBV28,-,TRBJ1-5,-,CATARVRSVYNQPQHF,TGTGCCACCGCAAGGGTGAGGTCGGTTTACAATCAGCCCCAGCATTTT
TRBV4-2,-,TRBJ2-7,few,CASSQDQGWTWEQYF,TGTGCCAGCAGCCAAGATCAGGGCTGGACCTGGGAGCAGTACTTC
TRBV4-1,TRBD1,TRBJ2-7,-,CASSQGPDRVPQYF,TGCGCCAGCAGCCAAGGCCCGGACAGGGTGCCGCAGTACTTC
TRBV18,-,TRBJ1-4,once,CASSPPAGGVGEKLFF,TGTGCCAGCTCACCGCCGGCTGGGGGCGTTGGGGAAAAACTGTTTTTT
TRBV18,-,TRBJ2-3,-,CASSPLQRPDTQYF,TGTGCCAGCTCACCCCTCCAGAGACCCGATACGCAGTATTTT
TRBV7-6,-,TRBJ2-5,-,CASVREETQYF,TGTGCCAGCGTCAGGGAAGAGACCCAGTACTTC
TRBV6-5,TRBD1,TRBJ1-5,-,CASSPDRRGNQPQHF,TGTGCCAGCAGTCCGGACAGGCGGGGCAATCAGCCCCAGCATTTT
TRBV18,-,TRBJ1-4,-,CASSPRKATNEKLFF,TGTGCCAGCTCACCCCGGAAAGCAACTAATGAAAAACTGTTTTTT
TRBV5-6,TRBD1,TRBJ2-7,-,CASSGLGQGRKEQYF,TGTGCCAGCAGCGGCCTAGGACAGGGAAGGAAGGAGCAGTACTTC
TRBV29-1,-,TRBJ2-2,-,CSVEEGLETGELFF,TGCAGCGTTGAAGAAGGGTTGGAGACCGGGGAGCTGTTTTTT
TRBV15,-,TRBJ1-2,-,CATSRRAVQGGYGYTF,TGTGCCACCAGCCGCCGCGCCGTACAGGGTGGCTATGGCTACACCTTC
TRBV19,-,TRBJ2-1,-,CASSKVPPNEQFF,TGTGCCAGTAGTAAGGTCCCTCCCAATGAGCAGTTCTTC
TRBV18,TRBD1,TRBJ1-1,-,CASSPLRTGSGNTEAFF,TGTGCCAGCTCACCACTGCGGACAGGGTCGGGGAACACTGAAGCTTTCTTT
TRBV9,TRBD2,TRBJ2-5,-,CASSVEEWGGTQYF,TGTGCCAGCAGCGTAGAGGAATGGGGGGGAACCCAGTACTTC
TRBV6-6,-,TRBJ1-3,-,CASTPPENSGNTIYF,TGTGCCAGCACCCCTCCTGAGAACTCTGGAAACACCATATATTTT
TRBV18,-,TRBJ1-3,-,CASSPGPRTSGNTIYF,TGTGCCAGCTCACCGGGGCCACGGACGTCTGGAAACACCATATATTTT
TRBV6-6,-,TRBJ1-6,-,CASPPLGSSYNSPLHF,TGTGCCAGCCCCCCTCTGGGCAGCTCCTATAATTCACCCCTCCACTTT
TRBV7-9,-,TRBJ2-7,-,CASSFQLAEAYEQYF,TGTGCCAGCAGCTTCCAATTAGCGGAAGCCTACGAGCAGTACTTC
TRBV2,-,TRBJ2-1,-,CASTLGGTPNNEQFF,TGTGCCAGCACTCTAGGGGGGACTCCTAACAATGAGCAGTTCTTC
TRBV7-2,-,TRBJ1-6,-,CASSLGTSYNSPLHF,TGTGCCAGCAGCTTAGGGACTTCCTATAATTCACCCCTCCACTTT
TRBV2,-,TRBJ1-5,-,CASGSGQPQHF,TGTGCCAGCGGCTCTGGGCAGCCCCAGCATTTT
TRBV7-2,-,TRBJ2-2,-,CASSPSRDTGELFF,TGTGCCAGCAGCCCCAGCCGGGACACCGGGGAGCTGTTTTTT